These 11 T cell receptor beta chains came from one sample sequenced in a study of blood T cell repertoires in COVID-19 (TCRdb year 2020). Library construction relied on the immunoSEQ multiplex PCR assay. The table was pulled from immuneACCESS by TCRdb, which kept in-frame rearrangements only. Such tables lose some clones; where checked, under half of the loss comes from unresolved V genes, and the rest has no known cause. The sample includes hundreds of thousands of clones, with roughly 80% observed a single time. The top ten hold 6% to 8% of the sample. Sequences were obtained from peripheral blood. Receptors were obtained from a woman older than 75 with COVID-19, enrolled during active disease.

The table lists this clone with a count of one. This chain connects TRBV19 to TRBJ2-2, with 7 bases matching TRBD2. V shed 5 bases and J 1 base; nucleotides not matched to a gene: 7. CDR3 length: 16 amino acids. Germline V gene sequence: CDR1 LNHDA, CDR2 SQIVND (reference sequence). The CDR3, as DNA: TGTGCCAGTAGTCCAACCGTAGCGGGGAACACCGGGGAGCTGTTTTTT. This codes for CASSPTVAGNTGELFF.

Here the CDR3 DNA reads TGTGCCAGCAGCGCACGGGTAGATGGCTACACCTTC. It encodes CASSARVDGYTF. The chain employs TRBV9 and TRBJ1-2; D not resolved. From germline, CDR1 is SGDLS and CDR2 YYNGEE. There are 12 residues in the CDR3. V was trimmed by 3 bases and J by 6 bases, leaving 9 bases between them.

The gene calls are TRBV14 and TRBJ1-6; 7 positions agree with TRBD1. Looked up from germline, CDR1 is SGHDN and CDR2 is FVKESK. The J segment lost 7 bases and the V segment lost 5 bases, leaving 2 bases of the junction unmatched. This CDR3 has 13 residues. The CDR3 loop reads CASSLQGNSPLHF. The CDR3 nucleotides read TGTGCCAGCAGCTTACAGGGGAATTCACCCCTCCACTTT.

The chain carries TRBV6-1 and TRBJ1-6; weak D call: TRBD1 (6 bases). The germline V gene encodes CDR1 MNHNS and CDR2 SASEGT. This CDR3 comprises 17 residues. Trimming shortened V by 2 bases and J by 3 bases, and 14 bases separated the two germline ends. CDR3 coding DNA: TGTGCCAGCAGTGAAATATCGGACAGCGGCTATAATTCACCCCTCCACTTT. This sequence encodes CASSEISDSGYNSPLHF.

The chain is built from TRBV6-5 and TRBJ1-1, with 7 bases that match TRBD1. Germline CDR1 MNHEY, CDR2 SVGAGI. With 6 bases clipped from V and 1 base from J, the junction kept 2 bases outside the gene matches. The CDR3 is 13 amino acids. CDR3 nucleotide sequence: TGTGCCAGCAGCGGGACAGCGAACACTGAAGCTTTCTTT. This translates into CASSGTANTEAFF.

The rearrangement joins TRBV7-2 to TRBJ2-5; no definite D call. CDR1 SGHTA and CDR2 FQGNSA come from the germline V gene. CDR3 size: 11 residues. The germline V and J ends were trimmed by 4 bases and 6 bases, with 6 bases remaining between them. CDR3 DNA sequence: TGTGCCAGCAGCTCCCTCCAGACCCAGTACTTC. Encoded protein: CASSSLQTQYF.

The chain links TRBV27 to TRBJ2-7, with D possibly TRBD1 on 6 matching bases. Per the germline V gene, CDR1 is MNHEY and CDR2 is SMNVEV (reference sequence). The CDR3 runs to 11 residues. The V and J ends lost 6 bases and 9 bases respectively, with 12 bases between them. CDR3 protein: CASSLQGRQYF. DNA for the CDR3: TGTGCCAGCAGCCTACAGGGTCGGCAGTACTTC.

The chain links TRBV18 to TRBJ1-3; the D gene is possibly TRBD1 (6 bases). Trimming took off 3 bases at V and 0 bases at J, with 15 bases between the two ends. CDR1 and CDR2 from the germline V gene are KGHSH and LQKENI. The CDR3 spans 17 residues. The CDR3 protein is CASSPGQLLFSGNTIYF. DNA for the CDR3: TGTGCCAGCTCACCGGGACAACTACTGTTCTCTGGAAACACCATATATTTT.

The chain recombines TRBV5-1 with TRBJ2-2, with D possibly being TRBD2 (6 bases). CDR3 length: 16 amino acids. The V gene lost 4 bases and the J gene lost 1 base, with 14 bases spanning the gap. Germline V gives CDR1 SGHRS, CDR2 YFSETQ. CDR3 DNA: TGCGCCAGCAGCCGTGGGGACTCCGTGAACACCGGGGAGCTGTTTTTT. This encodes CASSRGDSVNTGELFF.

The chain joins TRBV4-2 to TRBJ2-5; 10 positions agree with TRBD1. CDR1 LGHNA and CDR2 YNFKEQ come from the germline V gene. J was trimmed by 5 bases and V by 4 bases; bases with no gene match: 10. The CDR3 loop spans 16 amino acids. CDR3 protein: CASSRLGTGERETQYF. The CDR3 DNA follows: TGTGCCAGCAGCCGATTAGGGACAGGGGAGAGGGAGACCCAGTACTTC.

The CDR3 DNA reads TGTGCCAGCAGAGCCACAGGGGGCAATCAGCCCCAGCATTTT. The encoded protein is CASRATGGNQPQHF. This rearrangement joins TRBV6-5 to TRBJ1-5; 7 bases agree with TRBD1. The CDR3 has 14 amino acids. Germline-derived CDR1 and CDR2 are MNHEY and SVGAGI. Trimming removed 6 bases from V and 2 bases from J; junction bases left unmatched: 4.